The rows below give T cell receptor beta chains drawn from one sample of a study of T cell repertoires in aging, cancer and after chemotherapy. TCRdb recomputed calls from the multiplex PCR reads with MiXCR, one row per CDR3 protein. The repertoire includes 1,400 or so distinct CDR3 sequences, around 64% of them detected once, and 95% sits in the top ten. Sequenced input: blood. These receptor sequences come from a human donor with a blood cancer. The CDR3 runs from the conserved cysteine through the conserved F or W. A D gene is named only where the DNA matches it firmly. Clone size is given for some rows only: seen once, a few or many times, or a class if the clone is expanded.

J: TRBJ2-2; size: NA; D: TRBD2; length: 18; V: TRBV11-1; CDR3: CATSPPRGGGQYTGELFF; DNA: TGTGCCACTAGCCCCCCTCGGGGCGGGGGGCAATACACCGGGGAGCTGTTTTTT
J: TRBJ2-3; size: NA; D: TRBD2; length: 13; V: TRBV30; CDR3: CAWIRGGTDTQYF; DNA: TGTGCCTGGATCCGGGGGGGCACAGATACGCAGTATTTT
J: TRBJ2-1; size: NA; D: TRBD1; length: 15; V: TRBV6-2/TRBV6-3; CDR3: CASQKGAFTFNEQFF; DNA: TGTGCCAGCCAAAAGGGGGCGTTCACCTTCAATGAGCAGTTCTTC
J: TRBJ2-6; size: NA; D: NA; length: 15; V: TRBV19; CDR3: CASSMAGTGANVLTF; DNA: TGTGCCAGTAGTATGGCGGGGACTGGGGCCAACGTCCTGACTTTC
J: TRBJ1-6; size: few; D: TRBD1; length: 14; V: TRBV19; CDR3: CASSTLQGESPLHF; DNA: TGTGCCAGTAGTACCTTACAGGGGGAATCACCCCTCCACTTT
J: TRBJ2-5; size: few; D: TRBD1; length: 13; V: TRBV6-1; CDR3: CASRGQVGETQYF; DNA: TGTGCCAGCAGGGGACAGGTTGGGGAGACCCAGTACTTC
J: TRBJ1-5; size: NA; D: NA; length: 16; V: TRBV5-6; CDR3: CASSLGAGAVFQPQHF; DNA: TGTGCCAGCAGCTTGGGGGCAGGGGCCGTTTTTCAGCCCCAGCATTTT
J: TRBJ2-3; size: NA; D: TRBD2; length: 13; V: TRBV12-3/TRBV12-4; CDR3: CASTRGGTDTQYF; DNA: TGTGCCAGCACCCGGGGGGGTACAGATACGCAGTATTTT
J: TRBJ1-1; size: few; D: TRBD1; length: 13; V: TRBV29-1; CDR3: CSVVPTGGTEAFF; DNA: TGCAGCGTCGTACCGACAGGGGGGACTGAAGCTTTCTTT
J: TRBJ2-3; size: NA; D: TRBD2; length: 16; V: TRBV27; CDR3: CASSLTPSGGADTQYF; DNA: TGTGCCAGCAGTTTGACTCCTAGCGGGGGGGCGGATACGCAGTATTTT
J: TRBJ1-6; size: few; D: NA; length: 14; V: TRBV12-3/TRBV12-4; CDR3: CASSLSGLSSPLHF; DNA: TGTGCCAGCAGCCTTTCCGGGTTGAGCTCACCCCTCCACTTT
J: TRBJ1-5; size: once; D: NA; length: 15; V: TRBV19; CDR3: CASRPGFGGNQPQHF; DNA: TGTGCCAGCCGCCCAGGGTTTGGGGGCAATCAGCCCCAGCATTTT
J: TRBJ2-3; size: NA; D: NA; length: 13; V: TRBV5-4; CDR3: CASSPGTSDTQYF; DNA: TGTGCCAGCAGCCCAGGGACTTCAGATACGCAGTATTTT
J: TRBJ2-3; size: NA; D: NA; length: 13; V: TRBV6-6; CDR3: CASSPPLTDTQYF; DNA: TGTGCCAGCAGCCCCCCTCTTACAGATACGCAGTATTTT
J: TRBJ2-5; size: NA; D: NA; length: 14; V: TRBV5-4; CDR3: CASSLQGSQETQYF; DNA: TGTGCCAGCAGCTTACAGGGCTCTCAAGAGACCCAGTACTTC
J: TRBJ2-7; size: few; D: NA; length: 15; V: TRBV6-2/TRBV6-3; CDR3: CASSYSGSRRYEQYF; DNA: TGTGCCAGCAGTTACTCGGGCAGTAGGCGCTACGAGCAGTACTTC